These 2 T cell receptor beta chains were all obtained from the same sample, sequenced in a study of blood T cell repertoires in COVID-19. TCRdb's table, derived via immunoSEQ multiplex PCR, lists solely in-frame clones and lacks some. The data contain about 170,000 clones, over 75% of them singletons. Sequenced material: PBMCs or T cells enriched from blood (not recorded which). The origin of the receptors is a woman aged 18-29 years who had recovered from COVID-19.

The V call is TRBV15, the J call TRBJ2-7; 10 nucleotides align to TRBD1. With V trimmed by 0 bases and J by 4 bases, 0 bases remained unmatched. The germline gives CDR1 LNHNV, CDR2 YYDKDF (reference sequence). This CDR3 spans 14 amino acids. In nucleotides, the CDR3 is TGTGCCACCAGCAGAGAGGGACAGGGGTACGAGCAGTACTTC. This translates into CATSREGQGYEQYF.

The gene calls are TRBV28 and TRBJ1-6, with D hard to call. Trimming removed 3 bases from V and 3 bases from J, with 9 bases in between. The CDR3 is made up of 15 amino acids. Germline V gene lookup returns CDR1 MDHEN and CDR2 SYDVKM. This chain's CDR3 is CASSLGSLYNSPLHF. The CDR3 DNA is TGTGCCAGCAGTTTGGGCAGCCTCTATAATTCACCCCTCCACTTT. Full variable domain (remainder filled in from reference TRBV28 and TRBJ1-6): DVKVTQSSRYLVKRTGEKVFLECVQDMDHENMFWYRQDPGLGLRLIYFSYDVKMKEKGDIPEGYSVSREKKERFSLILESASTNQTSMYLCASSLGSLYNSPLHFGNGTRLTVT.